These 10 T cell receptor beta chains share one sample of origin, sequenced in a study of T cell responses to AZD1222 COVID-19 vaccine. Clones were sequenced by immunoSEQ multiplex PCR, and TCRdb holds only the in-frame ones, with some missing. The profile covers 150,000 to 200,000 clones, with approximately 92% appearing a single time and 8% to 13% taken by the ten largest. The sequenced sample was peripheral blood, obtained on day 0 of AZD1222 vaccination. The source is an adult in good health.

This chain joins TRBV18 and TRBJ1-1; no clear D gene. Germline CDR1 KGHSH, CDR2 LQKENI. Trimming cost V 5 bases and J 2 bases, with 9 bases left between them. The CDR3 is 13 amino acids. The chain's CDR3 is CASSITVNTEAFF. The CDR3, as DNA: TGTGCCAGCTCAATAACAGTAAACACTGAAGCTTTCTTT.

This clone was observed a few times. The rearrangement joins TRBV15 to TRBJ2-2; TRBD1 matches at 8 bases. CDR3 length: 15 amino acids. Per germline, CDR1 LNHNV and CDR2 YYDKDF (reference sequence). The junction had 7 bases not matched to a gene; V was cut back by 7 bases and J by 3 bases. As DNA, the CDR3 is TGTGCCACCACTACGGGACAGGATCACACCGGGGAGCTGTTTTTT. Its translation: CATTTGQDHTGELFF. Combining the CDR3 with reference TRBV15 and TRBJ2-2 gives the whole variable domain DAMVIQNPRYQVTQFGKPVTLSCSQTLNHNVMYWYQQKSSQAPKLLFHYYDKDFNNEADTPDNFQSRRPNTSFCFLDIRSPGLGDTAMYLCATTTGQDHTGELFFGEGSRLTVL.

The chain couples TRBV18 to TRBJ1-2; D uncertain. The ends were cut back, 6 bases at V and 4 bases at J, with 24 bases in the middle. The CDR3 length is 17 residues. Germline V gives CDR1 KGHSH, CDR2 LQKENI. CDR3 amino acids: CASSPVAGNSRSYGYTF. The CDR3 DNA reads TGTGCCAGCTCCCCCGTCGCCGGGAACTCCCGTTCCTATGGCTACACCTTC.

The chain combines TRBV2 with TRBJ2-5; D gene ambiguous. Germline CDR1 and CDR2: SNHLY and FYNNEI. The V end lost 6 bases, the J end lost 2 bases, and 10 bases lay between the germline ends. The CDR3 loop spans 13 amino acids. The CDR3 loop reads CASRVGLQETQYF. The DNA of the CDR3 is TGTGCCAGCAGGGTTGGCCTACAAGAGACCCAGTACTTC.

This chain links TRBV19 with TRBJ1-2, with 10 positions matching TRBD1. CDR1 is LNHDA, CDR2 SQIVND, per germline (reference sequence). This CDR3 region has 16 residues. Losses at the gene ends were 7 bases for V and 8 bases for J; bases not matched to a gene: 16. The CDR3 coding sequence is TGTGCCAGTACCGGAATGGGAAGACAGGGGGCGGACGGCTACACCTTC. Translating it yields CASTGMGRQGADGYTF. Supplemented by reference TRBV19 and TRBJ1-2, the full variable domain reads DGGITQSPKYLFRKEGQNVTLSCEQNLNHDAMYWYRQDPGQGLRLIYYSQIVNDFQKGDIAEGYSVSREKKESFPLTVTSAQKNPTAFYLCASTGMGRQGADGYTFGSGTRLTVV.

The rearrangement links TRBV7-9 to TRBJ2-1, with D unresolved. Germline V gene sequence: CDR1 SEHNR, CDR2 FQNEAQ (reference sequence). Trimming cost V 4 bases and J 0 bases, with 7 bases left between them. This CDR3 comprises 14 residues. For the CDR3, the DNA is TGTGCCAGCAGCTCGCTAAGCTCCTACAATGAGCAGTTCTTC. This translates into CASSSLSSYNEQFF.

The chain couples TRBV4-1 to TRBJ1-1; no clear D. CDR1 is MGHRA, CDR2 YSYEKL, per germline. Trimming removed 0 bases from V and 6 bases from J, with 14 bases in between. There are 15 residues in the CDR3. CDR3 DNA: TGCGCCAGCAGCCAAGATAGAGGGATCGGGGCTGAAGCTTTCTTT. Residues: CASSQDRGIGAEAFF.

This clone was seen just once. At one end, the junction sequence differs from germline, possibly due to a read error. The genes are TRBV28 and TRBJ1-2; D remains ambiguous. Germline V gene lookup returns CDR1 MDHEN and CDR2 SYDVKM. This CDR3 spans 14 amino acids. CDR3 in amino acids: CASGLRSYNYGYTF. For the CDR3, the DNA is TGTGCCAGCGGTTTGAGATCATATAACTATGGCTACACCTTC.

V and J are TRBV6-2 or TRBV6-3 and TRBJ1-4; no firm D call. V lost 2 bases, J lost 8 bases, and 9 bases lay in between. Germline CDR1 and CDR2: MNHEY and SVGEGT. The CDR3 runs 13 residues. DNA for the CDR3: TGTGCCAGCAGTTACAGGTGGAGCGAAAAACTGTTTTTT. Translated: CASSYRWSEKLFF.

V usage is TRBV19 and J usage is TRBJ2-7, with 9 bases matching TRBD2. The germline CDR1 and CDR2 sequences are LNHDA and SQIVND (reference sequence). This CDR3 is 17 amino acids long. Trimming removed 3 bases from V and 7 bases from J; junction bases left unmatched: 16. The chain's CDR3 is CASSIPSSAGGPGEQYF. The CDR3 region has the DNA TGTGCCAGTAGTATCCCCTCTAGCGCGGGAGGGCCGGGTGAGCAGTACTTC. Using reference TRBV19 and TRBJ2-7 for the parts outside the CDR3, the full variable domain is DGGITQSPKYLFRKEGQNVTLSCEQNLNHDAMYWYRQDPGQGLRLIYYSQIVNDFQKGDIAEGYSVSREKKESFPLTVTSAQKNPTAFYLCASSIPSSAGGPGEQYFGPGTRLTVT.